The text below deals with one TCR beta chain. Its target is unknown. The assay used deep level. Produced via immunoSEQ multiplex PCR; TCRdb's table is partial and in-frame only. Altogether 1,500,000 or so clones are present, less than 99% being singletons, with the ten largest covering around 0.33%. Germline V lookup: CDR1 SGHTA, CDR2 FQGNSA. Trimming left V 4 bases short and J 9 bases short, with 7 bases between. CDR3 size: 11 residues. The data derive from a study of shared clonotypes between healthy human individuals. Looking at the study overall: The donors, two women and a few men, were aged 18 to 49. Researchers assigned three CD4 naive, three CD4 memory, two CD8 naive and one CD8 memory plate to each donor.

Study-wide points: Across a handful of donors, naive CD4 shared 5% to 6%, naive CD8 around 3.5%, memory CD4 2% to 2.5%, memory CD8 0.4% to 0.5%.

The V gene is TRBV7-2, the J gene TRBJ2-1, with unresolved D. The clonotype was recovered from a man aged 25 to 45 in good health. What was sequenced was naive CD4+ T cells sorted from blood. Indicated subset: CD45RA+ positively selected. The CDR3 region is CASSSTFEQFF. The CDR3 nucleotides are TGTGCCAGCAGCTCGACATTTGAGCAGTTCTTC.